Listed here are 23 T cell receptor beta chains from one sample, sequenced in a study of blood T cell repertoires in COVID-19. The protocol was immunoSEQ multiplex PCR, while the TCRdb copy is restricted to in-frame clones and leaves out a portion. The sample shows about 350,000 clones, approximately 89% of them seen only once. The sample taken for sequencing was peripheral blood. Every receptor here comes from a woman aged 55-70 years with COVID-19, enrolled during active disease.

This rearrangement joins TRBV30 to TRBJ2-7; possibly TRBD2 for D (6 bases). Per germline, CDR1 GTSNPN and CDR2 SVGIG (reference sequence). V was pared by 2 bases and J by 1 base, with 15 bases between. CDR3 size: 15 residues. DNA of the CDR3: TGTGCCTGGAGTAGACCGGGGGTAGTTTCCTACGAGCAGTACTTC. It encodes CAWSRPGVVSYEQYF.

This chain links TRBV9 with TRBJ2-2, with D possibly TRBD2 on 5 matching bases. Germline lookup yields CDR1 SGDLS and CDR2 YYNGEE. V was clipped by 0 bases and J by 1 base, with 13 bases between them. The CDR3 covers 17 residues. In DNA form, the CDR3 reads TGTGCCAGCAGCGTAGGATTAAGACGGGGGAACACCGGGGAGCTGTTTTTT. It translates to CASSVGLRRGNTGELFF. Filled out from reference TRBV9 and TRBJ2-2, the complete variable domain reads DSGVTQTPKHLITATGQRVTLRCSPRSGDLSVYWYQQSLDQGLQFLIQYYNGEERAKGNILERFSAQQFPDLHSELNLSSLELGDSALYFCASSVGLRRGNTGELFFGEGSRLTVL.

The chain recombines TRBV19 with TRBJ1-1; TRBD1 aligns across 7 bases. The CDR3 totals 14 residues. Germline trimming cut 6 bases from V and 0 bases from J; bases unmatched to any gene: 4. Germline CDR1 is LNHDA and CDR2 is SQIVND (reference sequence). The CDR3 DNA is TGTGCCAGTAGACGGGACAGAATGAACACTGAAGCTTTCTTT. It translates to CASRRDRMNTEAFF.

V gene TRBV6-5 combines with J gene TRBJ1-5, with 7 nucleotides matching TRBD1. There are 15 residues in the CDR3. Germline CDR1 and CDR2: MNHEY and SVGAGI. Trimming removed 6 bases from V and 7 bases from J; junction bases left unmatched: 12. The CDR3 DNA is TGTGCCAGCAGCCCCGGGACAGACCGTCGGCAGCCCCAGCATTTT. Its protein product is CASSPGTDRRQPQHF.

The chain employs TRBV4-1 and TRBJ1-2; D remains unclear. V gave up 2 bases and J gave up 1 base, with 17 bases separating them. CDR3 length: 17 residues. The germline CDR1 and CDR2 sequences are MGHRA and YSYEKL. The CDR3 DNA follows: TGCGCCAGCAGCCAAAGATTTGGCGTCACAGTTAACTATGGCTACACCTTC. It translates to CASSQRFGVTVNYGYTF.

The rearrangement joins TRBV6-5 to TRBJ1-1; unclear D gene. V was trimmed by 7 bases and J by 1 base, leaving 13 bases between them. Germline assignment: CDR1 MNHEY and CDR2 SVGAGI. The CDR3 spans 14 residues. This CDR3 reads CASTPRGSNTEAFF. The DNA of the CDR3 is TGTGCCAGCACCCCTCGGGGATCGAACACTGAAGCTTTCTTT.

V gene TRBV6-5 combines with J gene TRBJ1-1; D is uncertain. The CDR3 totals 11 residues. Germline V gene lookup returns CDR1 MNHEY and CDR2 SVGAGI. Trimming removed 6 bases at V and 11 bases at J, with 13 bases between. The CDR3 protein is CASRVAWEAFF. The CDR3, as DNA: TGTGCCAGCAGGGTCGCCTGGGAGGCTTTCTTT.

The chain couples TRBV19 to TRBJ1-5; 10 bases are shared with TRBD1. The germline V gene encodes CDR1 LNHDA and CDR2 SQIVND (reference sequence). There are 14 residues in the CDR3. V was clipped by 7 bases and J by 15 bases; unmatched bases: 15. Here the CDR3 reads CASTEGQGTPQSHF. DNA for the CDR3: TGTGCCAGTACCGAGGGACAGGGGACTCCCCAATCGCATTTT. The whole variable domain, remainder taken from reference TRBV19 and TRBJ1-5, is DGGITQSPKYLFRKEGQNVTLSCEQNLNHDAMYWYRQDPGQGLRLIYYSQIVNDFQKGDIAEGYSVSREKKESFPLTVTSAQKNPTAFYLCASTEGQGTPQSHFGDGTRLSIL.

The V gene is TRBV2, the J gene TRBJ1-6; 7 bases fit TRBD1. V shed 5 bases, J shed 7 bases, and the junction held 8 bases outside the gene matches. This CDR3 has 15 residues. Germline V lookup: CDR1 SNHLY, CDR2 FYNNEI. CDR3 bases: TGTGCCAGCAGTCCTTCGGACAGGCCGAATTCACCCCTCCACTTT. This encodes CASSPSDRPNSPLHF.

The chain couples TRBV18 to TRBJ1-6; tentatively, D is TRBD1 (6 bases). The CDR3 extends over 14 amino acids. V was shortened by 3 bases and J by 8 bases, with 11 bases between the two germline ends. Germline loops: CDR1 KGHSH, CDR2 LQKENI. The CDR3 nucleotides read TGTGCCAGCTCACCGCAGGGGCAGGATTCACCCCTCCACTTT. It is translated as CASSPQGQDSPLHF.

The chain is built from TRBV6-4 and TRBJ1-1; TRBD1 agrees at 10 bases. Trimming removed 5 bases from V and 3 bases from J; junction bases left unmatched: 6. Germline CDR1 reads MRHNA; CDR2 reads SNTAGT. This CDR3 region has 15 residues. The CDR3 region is CASSPSGTGDTEAFF. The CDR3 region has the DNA TGTGCCAGCAGTCCGTCCGGGACAGGGGACACTGAAGCTTTCTTT.

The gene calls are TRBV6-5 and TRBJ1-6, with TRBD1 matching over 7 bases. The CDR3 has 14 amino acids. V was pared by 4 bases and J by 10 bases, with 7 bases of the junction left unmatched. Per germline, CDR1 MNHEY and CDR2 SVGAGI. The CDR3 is CASSLTGSLSPLHF. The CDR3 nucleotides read TGTGCCAGCAGTTTGACAGGGTCGCTATCACCCCTCCACTTT.

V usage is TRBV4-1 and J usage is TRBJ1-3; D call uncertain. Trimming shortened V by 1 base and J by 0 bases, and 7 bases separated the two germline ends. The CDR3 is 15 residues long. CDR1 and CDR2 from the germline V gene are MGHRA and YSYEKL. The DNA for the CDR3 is TGCGCCAGCAGCCAAGTCACGAGCTCTGGAAACACCATATATTTT. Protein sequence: CASSQVTSSGNTIYF.

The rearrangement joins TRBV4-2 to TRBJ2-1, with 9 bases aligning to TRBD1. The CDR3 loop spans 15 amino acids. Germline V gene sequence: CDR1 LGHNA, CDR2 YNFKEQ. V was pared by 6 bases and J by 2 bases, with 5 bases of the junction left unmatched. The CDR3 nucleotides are TGTGCCAGCAGTCGGGACAGGGTAGCCTACAATGAGCAGTTCTTC. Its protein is CASSRDRVAYNEQFF.

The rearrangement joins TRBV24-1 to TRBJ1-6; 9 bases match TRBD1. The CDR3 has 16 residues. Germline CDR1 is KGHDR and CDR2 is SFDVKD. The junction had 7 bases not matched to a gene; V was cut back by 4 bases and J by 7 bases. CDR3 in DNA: TGTGCCACCAGTGACGGGACAGGGTTACAGAATTCACCCCTCCACTTT. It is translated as CATSDGTGLQNSPLHF.

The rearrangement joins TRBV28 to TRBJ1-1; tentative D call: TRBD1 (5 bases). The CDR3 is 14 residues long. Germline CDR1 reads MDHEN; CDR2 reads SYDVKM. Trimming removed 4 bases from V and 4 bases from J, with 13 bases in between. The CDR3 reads CASSSLSGGTEAFF. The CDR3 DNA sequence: TGTGCCAGCAGTTCCCTGAGCGGGGGCACTGAAGCTTTCTTT.

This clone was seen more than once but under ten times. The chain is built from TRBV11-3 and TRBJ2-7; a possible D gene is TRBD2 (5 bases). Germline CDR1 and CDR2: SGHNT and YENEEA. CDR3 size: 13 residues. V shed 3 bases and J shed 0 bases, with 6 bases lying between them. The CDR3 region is CASSLGSSYEQYF. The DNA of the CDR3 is TGTGCCAGCAGCTTGGGGAGCTCCTACGAGCAGTACTTC.

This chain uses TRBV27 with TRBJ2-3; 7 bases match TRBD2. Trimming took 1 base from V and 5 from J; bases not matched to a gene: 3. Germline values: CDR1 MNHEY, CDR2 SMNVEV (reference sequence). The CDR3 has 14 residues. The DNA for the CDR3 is TGTGCCAGCAGTTTATTAGGGAGGGAAGATACGCAGTATTTT. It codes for CASSLLGREDTQYF.

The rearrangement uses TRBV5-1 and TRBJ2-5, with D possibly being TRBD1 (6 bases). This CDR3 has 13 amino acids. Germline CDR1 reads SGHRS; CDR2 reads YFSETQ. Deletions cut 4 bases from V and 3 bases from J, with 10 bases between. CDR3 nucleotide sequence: TGCGCCAGCAGCCCTTGGACAGAAGAGACCCAGTACTTC. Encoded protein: CASSPWTEETQYF.

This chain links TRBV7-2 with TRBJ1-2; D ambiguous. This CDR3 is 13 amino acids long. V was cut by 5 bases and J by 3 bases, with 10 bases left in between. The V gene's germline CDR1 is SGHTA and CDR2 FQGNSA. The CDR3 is CASSPGGHYGYTF. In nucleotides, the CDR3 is TGTGCCAGCAGCCCGGGAGGGCACTATGGCTACACCTTC.

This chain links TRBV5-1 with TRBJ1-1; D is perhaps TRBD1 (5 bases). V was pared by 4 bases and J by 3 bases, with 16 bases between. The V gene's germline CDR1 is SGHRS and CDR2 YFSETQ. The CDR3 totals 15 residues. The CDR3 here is CASSPEGGGYTEAFF. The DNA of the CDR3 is TGCGCCAGCAGCCCGGAGGGTGGGGGTTACACTGAAGCTTTCTTT.

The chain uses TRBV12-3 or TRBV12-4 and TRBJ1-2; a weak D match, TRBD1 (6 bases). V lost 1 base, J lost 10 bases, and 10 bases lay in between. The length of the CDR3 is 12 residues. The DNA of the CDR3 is TGTGCCAGCAGTTTAGGCAGGGGAGCCTACACCTTC. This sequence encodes CASSLGRGAYTF.

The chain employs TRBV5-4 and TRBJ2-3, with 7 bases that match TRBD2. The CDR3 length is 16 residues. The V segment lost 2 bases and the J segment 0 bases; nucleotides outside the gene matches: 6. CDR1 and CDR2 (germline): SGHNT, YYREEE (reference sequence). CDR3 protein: CASSLGSGVSTDTQYF. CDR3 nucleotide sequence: TGTGCCAGCAGCTTAGGGAGCGGGGTTAGCACAGATACGCAGTATTTT.